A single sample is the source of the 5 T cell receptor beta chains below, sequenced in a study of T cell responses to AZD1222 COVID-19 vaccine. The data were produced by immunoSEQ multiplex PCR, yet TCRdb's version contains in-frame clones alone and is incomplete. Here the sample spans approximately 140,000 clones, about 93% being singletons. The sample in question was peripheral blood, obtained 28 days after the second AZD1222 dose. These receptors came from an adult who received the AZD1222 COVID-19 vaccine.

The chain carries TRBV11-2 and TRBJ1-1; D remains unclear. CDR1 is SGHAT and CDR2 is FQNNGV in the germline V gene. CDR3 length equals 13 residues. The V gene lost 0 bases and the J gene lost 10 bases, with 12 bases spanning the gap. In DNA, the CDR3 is TGTGCCAGCAGCTTAGAGAGCATTGAGCGAGCTTTCTTT. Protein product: CASSLESIERAFF.

The CDR3 region has the DNA TGTGCCAGCAGCTCAGGTCGGGGGGGCAATGAAAAACTGTTTTTT. It is translated as CASSSGRGGNEKLFF. The rearrangement joins TRBV7-6 to TRBJ1-4, with TRBD1 as a possible D gene (6 bases). The germline V gene has CDR1 SGHVS and CDR2 FNYEAQ. Trimming removed 4 bases at V and 5 bases at J, with 14 bases between. The CDR3 covers 15 residues.

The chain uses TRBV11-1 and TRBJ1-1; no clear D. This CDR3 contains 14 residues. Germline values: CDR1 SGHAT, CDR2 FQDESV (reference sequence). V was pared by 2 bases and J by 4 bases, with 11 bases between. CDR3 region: CASSLQALATEAFF. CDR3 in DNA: TGTGCCAGCAGCTTACAGGCCTTGGCCACTGAAGCTTTCTTT.

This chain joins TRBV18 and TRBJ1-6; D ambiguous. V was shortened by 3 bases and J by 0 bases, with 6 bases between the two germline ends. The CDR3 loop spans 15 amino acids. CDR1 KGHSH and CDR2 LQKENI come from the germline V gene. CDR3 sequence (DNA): TGTGCCAGCTCACCCTTCGGCTCCTATAATTCACCCCTCCACTTT. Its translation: CASSPFGSYNSPLHF.

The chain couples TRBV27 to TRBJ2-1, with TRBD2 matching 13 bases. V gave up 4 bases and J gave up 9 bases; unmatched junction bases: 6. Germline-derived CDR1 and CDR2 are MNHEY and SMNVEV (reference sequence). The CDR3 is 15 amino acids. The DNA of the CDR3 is TGTGCCAGCAGTTCACGACTAGCGGGGGGCCTTGAGCAGTTCTTC. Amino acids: CASSSRLAGGLEQFF.